These 20 T cell receptor beta chains were sequenced from one sample in a study of cytomegalovirus exposure and HLA in healthy donors (dated by TCRdb to the late 2010s). Libraries came from the immunoSEQ multiplex PCR assay. The multiplex PCR relied on a mix of 60 forward primers for TCR Vbeta segments and 13 reverse primers for TCR Jbeta segments. The table comes from immuneACCESS by way of TCRdb, which keeps in-frame sequences with V and J called. Part of the clones is missing from these tables; in studies checked, under half for an unresolved V gene and the rest for unknown reasons. The sample contains 160,000 or so clones, almost 80% of them found a single time. The ten largest account for under 1.5% of the sample. The source material was PBMCs. The receptors stem from a man younger than 40 in good health and CMV-seronegative.

J is TRBJ2-1 and V is TRBV7-3; 9 bases align to TRBD2. V gave up 5 bases and J gave up 15 bases; unmatched junction bases: 14. The CDR3 contains 14 residues. Germline CDR1 reads SGHTA; CDR2 reads FQGTGA. This CDR3 reads CASSLGAGGPPSFF. CDR3 DNA sequence: TGTGCCAGCAGCCTCGGGGCGGGGGGGCCCCCTTCGTTCTTC.

This chain links TRBV19 with TRBJ1-3; unclear D gene. The V end lost 5 bases, the J end lost 0 bases, and 11 bases lay between the germline ends. CDR1 LNHDA and CDR2 SQIVND come from the germline V gene (reference sequence). This CDR3 is built from 15 residues. CDR3 protein: CASSSRQDSGNTIYF. The CDR3 DNA follows: TGTGCCAGTAGTTCTCGACAAGACTCTGGAAACACCATATATTTT.

This clone has just a few counts. The CDR3 loop reads CASSWRDRSYEQYF. DNA for the CDR3: TGCGCCAGCAGCTGGAGGGACAGGTCCTACGAGCAGTACTTC. V is TRBV5-1 and J is TRBJ2-7, with 8 bases lining up with TRBD1. The V gene's germline CDR1 is SGHRS and CDR2 YFSETQ. The CDR3 is made up of 14 amino acids. V was clipped by 3 bases and J by 1 base; unmatched bases: 3.

This chain joins TRBV11-3 and TRBJ1-1; D remains ambiguous. The CDR3 is made up of 14 amino acids. The ends were cut back, 4 bases at V and 6 bases at J, with 15 bases in the middle. The germline CDR1 and CDR2 sequences are SGHNT and YENEEA. This CDR3 is CASSSYTGGAEAFF. The CDR3 DNA reads TGTGCCAGCAGCTCCTACACGGGCGGGGCTGAAGCTTTCTTT. Full variable domain (rest looked up from reference TRBV11-3 and TRBJ1-1): EAGVVQSPRYKIIEKKQPVAFWCNPISGHNTLYWYLQNLGQGPELLIRYENEEAVDDSQLPKDRFSAERLKGVDSTLKIQPAELGDSAVYLCASSSYTGGAEAFFGQGTRLTVV.

The chain recombines TRBV30 with TRBJ2-7; the match to TRBD2 covers 7 bases. The V and J ends lost 3 bases and 1 base, in that order; junction bases with no gene match: 21. This CDR3 contains 19 residues. Germline-derived CDR1 and CDR2 are GTSNPN and SVGIG (reference sequence). CDR3 sequence (DNA): TGTGCCTGGAGCCGACTTCCGGCCGAAGCACTAGCGTCATCCTACGAGCAGTACTTC. Encoded protein: CAWSRLPAEALASSYEQYF.

The CDR3 DNA follows: TGTGCCAGCAGTTTAAGTCCGGCAGGGGGCTACGAGCAGTACTTC. Amino acid sequence: CASSLSPAGGYEQYF. This chain connects TRBV27 to TRBJ2-7; the match to TRBD1 covers 7 bases. Germline CDR1 and CDR2: MNHEY and SMNVEV (reference sequence). J gave up 3 bases and V 2 bases, and 7 bases lay outside the gene matches. The CDR3 is 15 residues long.

J is TRBJ2-3 and V is TRBV10-2; TRBD2 matches at 11 bases. Germline CDR1 reads WSHSY; CDR2 reads SAAADI. The CDR3 has 16 amino acids. J lost 2 bases, V lost 6 bases, and 7 bases had no gene match. CDR3 nucleotides: TGCGCCAGCAGCCTCACTAGCGGGGGACCCACAGATACGCAGTATTTT. Its protein product is CASSLTSGGPTDTQYF.

This clone was seen once. This chain joins TRBV30 and TRBJ1-2, with 11 bases aligning to TRBD1. The V gene end was trimmed by 5 bases and the J gene end by 7 bases; junction bases not matched to a gene: 6. In germline, CDR1 is GTSNPN, CDR2 SVGIG (reference sequence). CDR3 length: 13 residues. CDR3 sequence (DNA): TGTGCCTGGGACGGACAGGGGGCGGTTGGCTACACCTTC. Protein: CAWDGQGAVGYTF.

This chain joins TRBV5-1 and TRBJ2-2; the match to TRBD1 covers 12 bases. The V segment lost 4 bases and the J segment 6 bases; nucleotides outside the gene matches: 4. The CDR3 has 15 residues. Per germline, CDR1 SGHRS and CDR2 YFSETQ. The CDR3 sequence is CASSVGTGGPGELFF. The CDR3 region has the DNA TGCGCCAGCAGCGTGGGGACAGGGGGCCCCGGGGAGCTGTTTTTT.

The chain couples TRBV4-1 to TRBJ1-4, with 7 nucleotides matching TRBD1. The trim removed 4 bases at V and 3 bases at J, leaving 2 bases unmatched. The germline gives CDR1 MGHRA, CDR2 YSYEKL. This CDR3 has 14 amino acids. The CDR3, as DNA: TGCGCCAGCAGCCGTGACAGGGCTAATGAAAAACTGTTTTTT. This codes for CASSRDRANEKLFF.

The J gene is TRBJ2-7, the V gene TRBV4-1, with TRBD2 identical over 7 bases. The CDR3 has 18 residues. The V and J ends lost 2 bases and 0 bases, in that order; junction bases with no gene match: 13. Germline-derived CDR1 and CDR2 are MGHRA and YSYEKL. The CDR3 DNA sequence: TGCGCCAGCAGCCAATATTCGGGGAGGGCAATCACCTCCTACGAGCAGTACTTC. Protein product: CASSQYSGRAITSYEQYF.

This clone was seen only once. This sequence joins TRBV7-2 and TRBJ2-7; no clear D gene. Germline loops: CDR1 SGHTA, CDR2 FQGNSA. The CDR3 is made up of 14 amino acids. The V gene lost 6 bases and the J gene lost 0 bases, with 12 bases spanning the gap. CDR3 loop: CASRPRRSSYEQYF. The CDR3 bases are TGTGCCAGCAGACCTCGACGGAGCTCCTACGAGCAGTACTTC.

In its sample, this clone was seen once. The chain combines TRBV7-2 with TRBJ1-3, with D possibly being TRBD1 (5 bases). The V end lost 3 bases, the J end lost 0 bases, and 15 bases lay between the germline ends. Germline values: CDR1 SGHTA, CDR2 FQGNSA. The CDR3 consists of 17 residues. CDR3 sequence reads: CASSFWTSHPSGNTIYF. CDR3 nucleotide sequence: TGTGCCAGCAGCTTCTGGACATCACACCCCTCTGGAAACACCATATATTTT.

This rearrangement joins TRBV14 to TRBJ2-7, with 10 nucleotides matching TRBD1. In germline, CDR1 is SGHDN, CDR2 FVKESK. This CDR3 has 15 residues. After removal of 4 bases from V and 9 bases from J, the junction contained 12 bases not matched to a gene. The CDR3: CASSPLDRGFSGQYF. The CDR3, as DNA: TGTGCCAGCAGCCCCCTGGACAGGGGGTTCTCCGGGCAGTACTTC.

V is TRBV16 and J is TRBJ1-1; D is ambiguous. This CDR3 comprises 14 residues. Germline-derived CDR1 and CDR2 are KGHSY and FQNENV. The ends were cut back, 0 bases at V and 8 bases at J, with 13 bases in the middle. The chain's CDR3 is CASSQSRGGREAFF. The CDR3 DNA reads TGTGCCAGCAGCCAATCCCGAGGAGGAAGAGAAGCTTTCTTT.

This chain joins TRBV7-9 and TRBJ1-3; 8 positions agree with TRBD1. The CDR3 is made up of 18 amino acids. With V trimmed by 3 bases and J by 5 bases, 15 bases remained unmatched. Germline V gene sequence: CDR1 SEHNR, CDR2 FQNEAQ (reference sequence). DNA for the CDR3: TGTGCCAGCAGCTTCGACTACCGACAGTGGGACAGGCGAAACACCATATATTTT. Its protein is CASSFDYRQWDRRNTIYF.

The genes are TRBV7-9 and TRBJ2-2; TRBD1 agrees at 7 bases. CDR3 length: 14 amino acids. The J segment lost 3 bases and the V segment lost 7 bases, leaving 5 bases of the junction unmatched. Germline V gives CDR1 SEHNR, CDR2 FQNEAQ (reference sequence). The CDR3 DNA follows: TGTGCCAGCAACAGGGACAGCCACACCGGGGAGCTGTTTTTT. Its translation: CASNRDSHTGELFF.

The chain joins TRBV19 to TRBJ1-6; 9 nucleotides align to TRBD1. The V segment lost 9 bases and the J segment 6 bases; nucleotides outside the gene matches: 3. This CDR3 is built from 13 residues. Germline CDR1 LNHDA, CDR2 SQIVND (reference sequence). The CDR3 is CASQTGGNSPLHF. The CDR3 bases are TGTGCCAGCCAGACAGGGGGTAATTCACCCCTCCACTTT.

The chain employs TRBV4-1 and TRBJ2-7; D call uncertain. Looked up from germline, CDR1 is MGHRA and CDR2 is YSYEKL. CDR3 length equals 12 residues. The germline V and J ends were trimmed by 5 bases and 6 bases, with 11 bases remaining between them. CDR3 DNA: TGCGCCAGCAGCAAGAGCCCGTCCGAGCAGTACTTC. Protein product: CASSKSPSEQYF.

The gene calls are TRBV28 and TRBJ2-6, with a tentative D call TRBD2 (6 bases). V lost 5 bases and J 0 bases, leaving 17 bases between the germline ends. The germline CDR1 and CDR2 sequences are MDHEN and SYDVKM. The CDR3 has 18 residues. The CDR3 bases are TGTGCCAGCAGTACCAGGAGGGATCCCTCCTCTGGGGCCAACGTCCTGACTTTC. Translating it yields CASSTRRDPSSGANVLTF.